Each of the 28 T cell receptor beta chains below was sequenced from the same sample in a study of blood T cell repertoires in COVID-19. Assay: immunoSEQ multiplex PCR; the TCRdb copy retains only in-frame clones and omits some. The profile shows roughly 400,000 clones, around 87% of them singletons. Sample: peripheral blood. These receptors were obtained from a woman aged 60 to 75 with COVID-19, enrolled during active disease.

This clone was counted only a few times. The chain carries TRBV18 and TRBJ1-1; D remains ambiguous. Germline V gene data show CDR1 as KGHSH and CDR2 as LQKENI. Trimming shortened V by 3 bases and J by 3 bases, and 8 bases separated the two germline ends. This CDR3 comprises 13 residues. The CDR3 region is CASSPVGDTEAFF. CDR3 nucleotide sequence: TGTGCCAGCTCACCCGTGGGCGACACTGAAGCTTTCTTT.

The chain links TRBV21-1 to TRBJ1-2; whether TRBD1, the table's D call, matches the DNA was not checked. TRBV21-1 is a pseudogene. This CDR3 is 13 amino acids long. CDR3 DNA: TGTGCCAGCAGCAAACTCTGGACAGATGGCTACACCTTC. This encodes CASSKLWTDGYTF.

The chain carries TRBV18 and TRBJ1-2; 8 positions match TRBD1. CDR1 and CDR2 (germline): KGHSH, LQKENI. Trimming cost V 3 bases and J 4 bases; bases outside gene matches: 7. The CDR3 is 15 amino acids. CDR3 residues: CASSPGQGPTYGYTF. CDR3 nucleotide sequence: TGTGCCAGCTCACCCGGACAGGGACCAACCTATGGCTACACCTTC.

The genes are TRBV5-1 and TRBJ1-1; possible D gene TRBD1, 6 bases. Trimming removed 3 bases from V and 4 bases from J, with 13 bases in between. CDR1 and CDR2 from the germline V gene are SGHRS and YFSETQ. This CDR3 contains 14 residues. The CDR3 region is CASSSGEWSTEAFF. In DNA form, the CDR3 reads TGCGCCAGCAGCTCAGGGGAGTGGAGCACTGAAGCTTTCTTT.

The chain joins TRBV18 to TRBJ1-1; no clear D gene. Germline V CDR1 and CDR2: KGHSH, LQKENI. V lost 0 bases, J lost 3 bases, and 8 bases lay in between. This CDR3 has 14 amino acids. CDR3 DNA: TGTGCCAGCTCACCACCGAACAGAGACACTGAAGCTTTCTTT. Protein product: CASSPPNRDTEAFF.

This chain uses TRBV19 with TRBJ1-2; no firm D call. Germline values: CDR1 LNHDA, CDR2 SQIVND (reference sequence). The CDR3 loop spans 15 amino acids. The V gene lost 1 base and the J gene lost 8 bases, with 17 bases spanning the gap. The CDR3 is CASSIVIDSRGGYTF. Written as DNA, the CDR3 is TGTGCCAGTAGTATAGTGATTGACTCGAGAGGCGGCTACACCTTC. The complete variable domain, with remaining parts taken from reference TRBV19 and TRBJ1-2, reads DGGITQSPKYLFRKEGQNVTLSCEQNLNHDAMYWYRQDPGQGLRLIYYSQIVNDFQKGDIAEGYSVSREKKESFPLTVTSAQKNPTAFYLCASSIVIDSRGGYTFGSGTRLTVV.

CDR3: CASSQTQGVGSQPQHF. The CDR3, as DNA: TGTGCCAGCAGCCAAACTCAGGGCGTAGGAAGTCAGCCCCAGCATTTT. The J gene is TRBJ1-5, the V gene TRBV3-1 (or the pseudogene TRBV3-2); possibly TRBD1 for D (5 bases). There are 16 residues in the CDR3. Per the germline V gene, CDR1 is LGHDT and CDR2 is YNNKEL (reference sequence). The V end lost 2 bases, the J end lost 6 bases, and 17 bases lay between the germline ends.

The chain links TRBV28 to TRBJ2-7; TRBD1 matches 11 bases. V trimming: 4 bases; J trimming: 7 bases; junction bases outside the gene matches: 6. The germline gives CDR1 MDHEN, CDR2 SYDVKM. CDR3 length: 14 amino acids. CDR3: CASSYLDRGLEQYF. The CDR3 DNA reads TGTGCCAGCAGTTACCTGGACAGGGGGCTAGAGCAGTACTTC. The full variable domain, completed using reference TRBV28 and TRBJ2-7, is DVKVTQSSRYLVKRTGEKVFLECVQDMDHENMFWYRQDPGLGLRLIYFSYDVKMKEKGDIPEGYSVSREKKERFSLILESASTNQTSMYLCASSYLDRGLEQYFGPGTRLTVT.

This clone was seen just once. The chain employs TRBV28 and TRBJ1-5; no definite D call. V dropped 2 bases and J dropped 1 base, with 9 bases sitting between them. This CDR3 is built from 15 residues. Germline CDR1 and CDR2: MDHEN and SYDVKM. CDR3 nucleotides: TGTGCCAGCAGTTTAATCGTTCCGAGCAATCAGCCCCAGCATTTT. It is translated as CASSLIVPSNQPQHF.

The chain has TRBV19 and TRBJ2-1; TRBD2 aligns across 8 bases. This CDR3 has 16 amino acids. Germline V CDR1 and CDR2: LNHDA, SQIVND (reference sequence). The ends lost 8 bases at V and 0 bases at J; junction bases unmatched: 9. The CDR3 reads CASSDIGGASYNEQFF. The CDR3, as DNA: TGTGCCAGTTCTGATATCGGGGGGGCCTCCTACAATGAGCAGTTCTTC.

The chain has TRBV5-8 and TRBJ2-1; 9 positions agree with TRBD2. The CDR3 sequence is 16 residues long. The germline V gene encodes CDR1 SGHTS and CDR2 YDEGEE. Losses at the gene ends were 0 bases for V and 2 bases for J; bases not matched to a gene: 3. CDR3 loop: CASSLAWTSAYNEQFF. CDR3 DNA: TGTGCCAGCAGCTTGGCTTGGACTAGCGCCTACAATGAGCAGTTCTTC.

The rearrangement joins TRBV6-5 to TRBJ1-2, with 9 bases fitting TRBD1. Germline-derived CDR1 and CDR2 are MNHEY and SVGAGI. The CDR3 loop spans 12 amino acids. The V gene end was trimmed by 11 bases and the J gene end by 4 bases; junction bases not matched to a gene: 5. The CDR3 bases are TGTGCCGGGAGGGACAGGGCCTATGGCTACACCTTC. Amino acids: CAGRDRAYGYTF.

CDR3 DNA: TGTGCCAGCAGCCCCTGGACTAGCGTTGAGACCCAGTACTTC. Translated, it gives CASSPWTSVETQYF. The chain carries TRBV7-2 and TRBJ2-5; 9 bases align to TRBD2. V lost 5 bases to trimming and J lost 5 bases; unmatched junction nucleotides: 6. Germline V gene sequence: CDR1 SGHTA, CDR2 FQGNSA. The CDR3 is 14 amino acids.

The chain joins TRBV6-6 to TRBJ1-1; 7 bases agree with TRBD1. V dropped 5 bases and J dropped 1; count of bases not matched to a gene: 4. This CDR3 region has 14 residues. The germline V gene has CDR1 MNHNY and CDR2 SVGAGI (reference sequence). The DNA of the CDR3 is TGTGCCAGCAGTCCGGGACAGTCGAACACTGAAGCTTTCTTT. Translation: CASSPGQSNTEAFF.

The J gene is TRBJ2-2, the V gene TRBV5-1; D might be TRBD1 (5 bases). The CDR3 is 14 residues long. V was shortened by 6 bases and J by 3 bases, with 12 bases between the two germline ends. Germline assignment: CDR1 SGHRS and CDR2 YFSETQ. CDR3 DNA sequence: TGCGCCAGCACCCCTAGGGGCCACACCGGGGAGCTGTTTTTT. Protein product: CASTPRGHTGELFF.

The genes are TRBV6-4 and TRBJ1-2; weak D call: TRBD1 (5 bases). The V gene's germline CDR1 is MRHNA and CDR2 SNTAGT. The CDR3 is 12 amino acids. Trimming removed 7 bases from V and 5 bases from J, with 11 bases in between. CDR3: CASILDSYGYTF. For the CDR3, the DNA is TGTGCCAGCATCCTAGACAGTTATGGCTACACCTTC.

This chain links TRBV19 with TRBJ2-3; D not resolved. The CDR3 is 15 amino acids. CDR1 is LNHDA, CDR2 SQIVND, per germline (reference sequence). V lost 5 bases to trimming and J lost 6 bases, with 18 bases between them. CDR3 sequence: CASSSEIDIGDTQYF. The CDR3 DNA is TGTGCCAGTAGTTCCGAGATAGATATCGGGGATACGCAGTATTTT.

The chain links TRBV15 to TRBJ1-1, with D unclear. CDR1 and CDR2 (germline): LNHNV, YYDKDF (reference sequence). V shed 0 bases and J shed 7 bases, with 6 bases lying between them. There are 12 residues in the CDR3. DNA for the CDR3: TGTGCCACCAGCAGAGACCGCGGTGAAGCTTTCTTT. This codes for CATSRDRGEAFF.

This rearrangement joins TRBV2 to TRBJ2-3, with D uncertain. This CDR3 is built from 14 residues. Trimming removed 4 bases from V and 0 bases from J, with 8 bases in between. CDR1 and CDR2 (germline): SNHLY, FYNNEI. The CDR3 DNA reads TGTGCCAGCAGTGTCCGACTTAGCACAGATACGCAGTATTTT. Amino acid sequence: CASSVRLSTDTQYF. The full variable domain, rest sourced from reference TRBV2 and TRBJ2-3, is EPEVTQTPSHQVTQMGQEVILRCVPISNHLYFYWYRQILGQKVEFLVSFYNNEISEKSEIFDDQFSVERPDGSNFTLKIRSTKLEDSAMYFCASSVRLSTDTQYFGPGTRLTVL.

The chain joins TRBV5-6 to TRBJ2-2; no reliable D call. CDR3 size: 13 residues. Trimming removed 0 bases from V and 6 bases from J, with 6 bases in between. Looked up from germline, CDR1 is SGHDT and CDR2 is YYEEEE. CDR3 sequence reads: CASSLVRSGELFF. CDR3 nucleotides: TGTGCCAGCAGCTTGGTACGGTCCGGGGAGCTGTTTTTT.

This chain uses TRBV3-1 (or the pseudogene TRBV3-2) with TRBJ1-2, with D possibly matching TRBD1 (5 bases). Germline CDR1 and CDR2: LGHDT and YNNKEL (reference sequence). With 1 base removed from V and 3 bases from J, the gap between germline ends came to 9 bases. CDR3 size: 14 residues. This CDR3 reads CASSQVSGDYGYTF. CDR3 in DNA: TGTGCCAGCAGCCAAGTATCGGGGGACTATGGCTACACCTTC.

V gene TRBV5-4 combines with J gene TRBJ1-3; possible D gene TRBD1, 6 bases. This CDR3 region has 13 residues. V was cut by 4 bases and J by 7 bases, with 12 bases left in between. Germline lookup yields CDR1 SGHNT and CDR2 YYREEE (reference sequence). The CDR3 coding sequence is TGTGCCAGCAGCCTGTGGACAGCCAACACCATATATTTT. Translated, it gives CASSLWTANTIYF.

In its sample, this clone was seen a few times. The chain has TRBV18 and TRBJ2-6, with TRBD2 identical over 9 bases. The V and J ends lost 1 base and 2 bases, in that order; junction bases with no gene match: 6. The CDR3 sequence is 18 residues long. Germline CDR1 KGHSH, CDR2 LQKENI. The CDR3 protein is CASSPQGGGAAGANVLTF. As DNA, the CDR3 is TGTGCCAGCTCACCACAGGGCGGGGGGGCCGCTGGGGCCAACGTCCTGACTTTC.

This clone has just one count. Other DNA sequences in the sample encode the same CDR3. The V gene is TRBV2, the J gene TRBJ1-6; 10 nucleotides line up with TRBD1. The J segment lost 10 bases and the V segment lost 8 bases, leaving 8 bases of the junction unmatched. The CDR3 is 14 residues long. Germline V gene data show CDR1 as SNHLY and CDR2 as FYNNEI. CDR3 residues: CASGRTGGNSPLHF. The CDR3 coding sequence is TGTGCCAGCGGACGGACAGGGGGGAACTCACCCCTCCACTTT.

This chain joins TRBV2 and TRBJ2-7; 12 bases agree with TRBD2. J lost 7 bases, V lost 4 bases, and 5 bases had no gene match. Germline V CDR1 and CDR2: SNHLY, FYNNEI. The CDR3 spans 14 residues. CDR3 region: CASSARLAGEEQYF. Written as DNA, the CDR3 is TGTGCCAGCAGTGCTCGACTAGCGGGGGAGGAGCAGTACTTC.

The chain has TRBV5-1 and TRBJ2-1; D gene unclear. With 7 bases removed from V and 5 bases from J, the gap between germline ends came to 16 bases. CDR1 is SGHRS and CDR2 is YFSETQ in the germline V gene. CDR3 size: 14 residues. Written as DNA, the CDR3 is TGCGCCAGCGGTCGGTCTAGGATTGACAATGAGCAGTTCTTC. Its translation: CASGRSRIDNEQFF. The whole variable domain, remainder taken from reference TRBV5-1 and TRBJ2-1, is KAGVTQTPRYLIKTRGQQVTLSCSPISGHRSVSWYQQTPGQGLQFLFEYFSETQRNKGNFPGRFSGRQFSNSRSEMNVSTLELGDSALYLCASGRSRIDNEQFFGPGTRLTVL.

The V call is TRBV30, the J call TRBJ1-1, with D possibly being TRBD1 (6 bases). Germline CDR1 and CDR2: GTSNPN and SVGIG (reference sequence). V was cut by 1 base and J by 4 bases, with 19 bases left in between. CDR3 length equals 16 residues. The CDR3 here is CAWSAVGGPVVTEAFF. The CDR3 nucleotides read TGTGCCTGGAGTGCCGTGGGGGGGCCCGTTGTCACTGAAGCTTTCTTT.

This sequence joins TRBV9 and TRBJ1-1; 7 bases are shared with TRBD1. V shed 4 bases, J shed 1 base, and the junction held 4 bases outside the gene matches. This CDR3 spans 14 amino acids. Per the germline V gene, CDR1 is SGDLS and CDR2 is YYNGEE. This chain's CDR3 is CASSQGGRNTEAFF. For the CDR3, the DNA is TGTGCCAGCAGCCAAGGGGGCCGGAACACTGAAGCTTTCTTT.